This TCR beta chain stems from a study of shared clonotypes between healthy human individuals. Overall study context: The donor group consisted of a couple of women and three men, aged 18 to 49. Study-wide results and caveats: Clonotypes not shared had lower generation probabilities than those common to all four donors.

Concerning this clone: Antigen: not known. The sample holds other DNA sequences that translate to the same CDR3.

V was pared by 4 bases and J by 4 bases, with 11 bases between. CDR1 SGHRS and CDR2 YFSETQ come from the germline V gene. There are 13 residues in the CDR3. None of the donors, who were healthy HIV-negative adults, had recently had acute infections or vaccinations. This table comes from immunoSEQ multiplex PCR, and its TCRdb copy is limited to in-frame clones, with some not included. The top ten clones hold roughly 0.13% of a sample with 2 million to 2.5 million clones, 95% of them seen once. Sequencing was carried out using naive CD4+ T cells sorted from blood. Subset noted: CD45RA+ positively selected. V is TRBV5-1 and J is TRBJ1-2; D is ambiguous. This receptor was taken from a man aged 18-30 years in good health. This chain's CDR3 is CASSPDRVYGYTF. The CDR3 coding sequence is TGCGCCAGCAGCCCGGACCGGGTCTATGGCTACACCTTC.